This paragraph reports one TCR beta chain. Its cognate antigen is unknown. This sample's time point: week 47, end of study. Topical imiquimod was applied with each vaccine dose, which held 300 ug of mutant IDH1 20-mer peptide. The germline V gene encodes CDR1 MNHEY and CDR2 SVGAGI. Trimming took off 7 bases at V and 0 bases at J, with 10 bases between the two ends. The CDR3 has 14 residues. The sample originates from a study of a mutant IDH1 vaccine in newly diagnosed glioma. Study as a whole: Onset of vaccination occurred 4-6 weeks following radiotherapy alone, or with temozolomide cycles. Antecedent treatment encompassed radiotherapy, temozolomide, or their combination; the majority received both.

Measured with immunoSEQ multiplex PCR; TCRdb has only the in-frame clones, and not every one. The sample shows tens of thousands of clones, around three quarters of them seen only once. The chain is built from TRBV6-5 and TRBJ1-5, with a weak D call TRBD1 (5 bases). The sample in question was PBMCs, obtained from a glioma patient whose treatment included an IDH1 peptide vaccine. The clonotype comes from a man aged 50-60 years with glioma. The DNA for the CDR3 is TGTGCCAGCACCCCAGGGAATAGCAATCAGCCCCAGCATTTT. Its translation: CASTPGNSNQPQHF.